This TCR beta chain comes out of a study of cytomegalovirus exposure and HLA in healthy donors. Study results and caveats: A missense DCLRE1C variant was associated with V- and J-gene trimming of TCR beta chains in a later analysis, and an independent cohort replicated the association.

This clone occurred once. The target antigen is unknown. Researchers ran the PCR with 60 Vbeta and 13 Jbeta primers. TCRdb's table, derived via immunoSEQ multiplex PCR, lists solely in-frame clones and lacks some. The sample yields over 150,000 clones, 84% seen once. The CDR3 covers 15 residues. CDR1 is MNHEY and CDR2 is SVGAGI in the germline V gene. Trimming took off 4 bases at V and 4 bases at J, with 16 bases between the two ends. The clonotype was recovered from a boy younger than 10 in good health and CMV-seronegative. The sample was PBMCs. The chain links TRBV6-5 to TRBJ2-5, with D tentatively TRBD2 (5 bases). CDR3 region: CASSFPSEGRETQYF. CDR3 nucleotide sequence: TGTGCCAGCAGTTTCCCCAGTGAGGGCAGAGAGACCCAGTACTTC.